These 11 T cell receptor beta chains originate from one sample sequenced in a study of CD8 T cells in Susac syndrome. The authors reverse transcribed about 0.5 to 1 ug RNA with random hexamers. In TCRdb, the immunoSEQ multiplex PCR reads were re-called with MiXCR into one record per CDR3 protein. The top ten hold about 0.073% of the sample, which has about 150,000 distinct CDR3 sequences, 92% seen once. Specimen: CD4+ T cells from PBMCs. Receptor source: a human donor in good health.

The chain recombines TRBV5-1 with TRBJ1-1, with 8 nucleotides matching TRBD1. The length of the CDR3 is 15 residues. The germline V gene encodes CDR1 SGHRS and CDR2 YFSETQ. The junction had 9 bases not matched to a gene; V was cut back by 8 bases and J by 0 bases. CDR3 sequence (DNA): TGCGCCAGTAAAGGACAGGGCTGGGTGAACACTGAAGCTTTCTTT. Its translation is CASKGQGWVNTEAFF.

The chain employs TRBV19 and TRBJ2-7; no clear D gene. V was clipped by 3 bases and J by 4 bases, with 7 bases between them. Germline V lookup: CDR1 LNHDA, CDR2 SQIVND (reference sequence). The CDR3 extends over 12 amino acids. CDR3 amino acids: CASSMDRYEQYF. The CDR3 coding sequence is TGTGCCAGTAGTATGGACCGGTACGAGCAGTACTTC.

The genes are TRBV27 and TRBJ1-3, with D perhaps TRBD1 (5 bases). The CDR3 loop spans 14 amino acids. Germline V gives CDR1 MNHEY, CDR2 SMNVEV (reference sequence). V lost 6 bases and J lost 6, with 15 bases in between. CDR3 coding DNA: TGTGCCAGCAGCTTTAGCAGGGCTGAAAACACCATATATTTT. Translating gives CASSFSRAENTIYF.

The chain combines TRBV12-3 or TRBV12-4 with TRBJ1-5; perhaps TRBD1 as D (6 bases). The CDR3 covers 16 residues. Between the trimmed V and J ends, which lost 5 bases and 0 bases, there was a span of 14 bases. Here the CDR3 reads CASSPNGGYSNQPQHF. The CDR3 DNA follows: TGTGCCAGCAGTCCGAACGGGGGCTATAGCAATCAGCCCCAGCATTTT.

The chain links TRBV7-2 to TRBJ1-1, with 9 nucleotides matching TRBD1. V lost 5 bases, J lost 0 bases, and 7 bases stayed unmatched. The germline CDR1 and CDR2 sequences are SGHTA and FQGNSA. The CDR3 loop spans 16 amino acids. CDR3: CASSLGTGFMNTEAFF. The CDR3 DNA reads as TGTGCCAGCAGCCTCGGGACAGGGTTTATGAACACTGAAGCTTTCTTT.

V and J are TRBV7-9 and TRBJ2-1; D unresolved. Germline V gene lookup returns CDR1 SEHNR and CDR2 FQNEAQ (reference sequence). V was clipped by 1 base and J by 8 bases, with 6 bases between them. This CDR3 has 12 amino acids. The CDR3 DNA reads TGTGCCAGCAGCTTAGAAGTTCATGAGCAGTTCTTC. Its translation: CASSLEVHEQFF.

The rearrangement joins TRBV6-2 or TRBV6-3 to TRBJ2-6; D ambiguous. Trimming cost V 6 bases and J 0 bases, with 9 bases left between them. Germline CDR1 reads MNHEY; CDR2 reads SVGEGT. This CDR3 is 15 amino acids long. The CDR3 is CASRKIYSGANVLTF. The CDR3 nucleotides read TGTGCCAGCAGGAAGATTTACTCTGGGGCCAACGTCCTGACTTTC.

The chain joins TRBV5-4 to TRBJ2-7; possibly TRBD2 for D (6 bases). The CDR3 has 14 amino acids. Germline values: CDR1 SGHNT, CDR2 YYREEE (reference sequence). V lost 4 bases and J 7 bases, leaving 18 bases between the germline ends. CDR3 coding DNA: TGTGCCAGCAGCCTAGCCGGGACTCAGAGAGAGCAGTACTTC. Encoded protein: CASSLAGTQREQYF.

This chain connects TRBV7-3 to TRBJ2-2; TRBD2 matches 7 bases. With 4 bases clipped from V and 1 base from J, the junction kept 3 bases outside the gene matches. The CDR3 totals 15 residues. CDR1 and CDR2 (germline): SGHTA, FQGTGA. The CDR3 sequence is CASSSRGRNTGELFF. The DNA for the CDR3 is TGTGCCAGCAGCTCTCGCGGGAGGAACACCGGGGAGCTGTTTTTT. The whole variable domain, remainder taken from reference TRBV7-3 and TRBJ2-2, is GAGVSQTPSNKVTEKGKYVELRCDPISGHTALYWYRQSLGQGPEFLIYFQGTGAADDSGLPNDRFFAVRPEGSVSTLKIQRTERGDSAVYLCASSSRGRNTGELFFGEGSRLTVL.

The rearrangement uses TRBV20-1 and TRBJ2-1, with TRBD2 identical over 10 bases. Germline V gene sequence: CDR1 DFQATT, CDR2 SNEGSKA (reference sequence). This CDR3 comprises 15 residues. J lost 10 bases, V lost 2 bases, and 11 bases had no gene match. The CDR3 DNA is TGCAGTGCTAGACCGAAGGAACTAGCGGGAAGGGAGCAGTTCTTC. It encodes CSARPKELAGREQFF.

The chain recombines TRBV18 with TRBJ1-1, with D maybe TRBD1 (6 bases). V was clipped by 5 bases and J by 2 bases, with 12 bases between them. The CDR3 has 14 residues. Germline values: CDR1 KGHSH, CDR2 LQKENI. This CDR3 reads CASSYTGTNTEAFF. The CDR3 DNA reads TGTGCCAGCTCATACACAGGGACCAACACTGAAGCTTTCTTT. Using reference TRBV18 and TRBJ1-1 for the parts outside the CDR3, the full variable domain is NAGVMQNPRHLVRRRGQEARLRCSPMKGHSHVYWYRQLPEEGLKFMVYLQKENIIDESGMPKERFSAEFPKEGPSILRIQQVVRGDSAAYFCASSYTGTNTEAFFGQGTRLTVV.